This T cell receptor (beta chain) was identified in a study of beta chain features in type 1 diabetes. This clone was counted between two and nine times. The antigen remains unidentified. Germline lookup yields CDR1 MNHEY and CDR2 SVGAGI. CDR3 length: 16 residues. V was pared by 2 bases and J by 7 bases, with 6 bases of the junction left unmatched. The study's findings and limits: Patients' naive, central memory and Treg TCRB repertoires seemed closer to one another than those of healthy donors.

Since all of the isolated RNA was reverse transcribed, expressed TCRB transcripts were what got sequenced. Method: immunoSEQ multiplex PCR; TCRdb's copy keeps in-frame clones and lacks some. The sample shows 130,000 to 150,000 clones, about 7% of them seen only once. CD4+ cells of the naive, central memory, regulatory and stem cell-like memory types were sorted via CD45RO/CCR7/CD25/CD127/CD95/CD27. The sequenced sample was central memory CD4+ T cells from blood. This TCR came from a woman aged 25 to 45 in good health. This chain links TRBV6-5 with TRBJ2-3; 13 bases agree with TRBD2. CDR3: CASSYVLAGGANTQYF. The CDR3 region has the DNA TGTGCCAGCAGTTACGTACTAGCGGGAGGGGCTAATACGCAGTATTTT.